This T cell receptor (beta chain) was obtained from a study of cytomegalovirus exposure and HLA in healthy donors. The wider study: When 398 donors were genotyped, approximately 81% of them were found to fall in the Caucasian-associated ancestry cluster. Study-level results: Researchers catalogued roughly 150 TCR beta chains as cytomegalovirus-associated. Among immune exposure information, only CMV serostatus was available.

The PCR made use of 60 Vbeta and 13 Jbeta primers. Measured with immunoSEQ multiplex PCR; TCRdb has only the in-frame clones, and not every one. The data hold more than 50,000 clones, with approximately 63% observed a single time. The CDR3 has 15 residues. Worth noting for this clone: Its antigen is currently unknown.

This chain uses TRBV21-1 with TRBJ1-3. TRBV21-1 is a pseudogene locus. This sequence originates from a woman aged 55-75 years in good health and CMV-seropositive. The sample taken for sequencing was PBMCs. The CDR3 DNA is TGTGCCAGCAGCAAAAAACGGAGTTCTGGAAACACCATATATTTT. Its protein product is CASSKKRSSGNTIYF.